This passage covers 10 T cell receptor beta chains from one sample sequenced in a study of T cell responses to AZD1222 COVID-19 vaccine. TCRdb's copy holds only in-frame clones and misses some; the assay was immunoSEQ multiplex PCR. The data contain approximately 120,000 clones, nearly 95% of them singletons. The source was peripheral blood, collected on day 0 of AZD1222 vaccination. The receptor set was obtained from an adult in good health.

The chain links TRBV9 to TRBJ1-2, with 7 bases fitting TRBD1. Germline trimming cut 0 bases from V and 2 bases from J; bases unmatched to any gene: 10. Germline CDR1 reads SGDLS; CDR2 reads YYNGEE. The CDR3 contains 17 residues. The CDR3 region has the DNA TGTGCCAGCAGCGTAGGAGTAGGGGGCCTCTTAAACTATGGCTACACCTTC. Amino acids: CASSVGVGGLLNYGYTF.

The J gene is TRBJ2-3, the V gene TRBV6-6; 12 bases agree with TRBD1. V dropped 5 bases and J dropped 4; count of bases not matched to a gene: 7. Germline CDR1 reads MNHNY; CDR2 reads SVGAGI (reference sequence). CDR3 length: 16 amino acids. This chain's CDR3 is CASSPWDRGRPDTQYF. The CDR3 DNA reads as TGTGCCAGCAGTCCGTGGGACAGGGGGCGTCCAGATACGCAGTATTTT.

This clone was detected once. The CDR3 here is CASSPRPGLAATGELFF. DNA of the CDR3: TGTGCCAGCAGCCCGAGGCCGGGACTAGCTGCGACCGGGGAGCTGTTTTTT. This chain links TRBV9 with TRBJ2-2, with 9 bases identical to TRBD2. The CDR3 is 17 amino acids. Germline loops: CDR1 SGDLS, CDR2 YYNGEE. Germline trimming cut 4 bases from V and 5 bases from J; bases unmatched to any gene: 12.

This clone has just one count. The chain is built from TRBV5-1 and TRBJ2-3, with D possibly matching TRBD1 (5 bases). Trimming took 3 bases from V and 5 from J, leaving 16 bases between them. CDR3 length: 15 amino acids. CDR1 is SGHRS, CDR2 YFSETQ, per germline. The CDR3 loop reads CASSSGPQMLDTQYF. The CDR3 DNA follows: TGCGCCAGCAGCTCAGGGCCCCAGATGCTAGATACGCAGTATTTT.

V usage is TRBV5-1 and J usage is TRBJ1-1; tentative D call: TRBD1 (6 bases). Germline CDR1 reads SGHRS; CDR2 reads YFSETQ. V was pared by 3 bases and J by 4 bases, with 10 bases between. The CDR3 has 13 residues. CDR3 bases: TGCGCCAGCAGCTCCACCAGGGGCACTGAAGCTTTCTTT. Its translation: CASSSTRGTEAFF.

The sample holds one count of this clone. The rearrangement joins TRBV18 to TRBJ1-1; 9 bases agree with TRBD1. Trimming took 4 bases from V and 3 from J; bases not matched to a gene: 3. Germline V gene sequence: CDR1 KGHSH, CDR2 LQKENI. This CDR3 contains 14 residues. CDR3 sequence (DNA): TGTGCCAGCTCACTTAGGACAGGGGACACTGAAGCTTTCTTT. This gives the protein CASSLRTGDTEAFF.

This chain links TRBV7-2 with TRBJ2-7, with TRBD1 identical over 11 bases. The germline CDR1 and CDR2 sequences are SGHTA and FQGNSA. V lost 5 bases and J lost 6; bases outside the gene matches: 6. The CDR3 extends over 14 amino acids. This CDR3 reads CASSQDRGLGEQYF. CDR3 nucleotides: TGTGCCAGCAGCCAGGACAGGGGGCTGGGCGAGCAGTACTTC.

This chain joins TRBV9 and TRBJ2-7; D may be TRBD1 or TRBD2 (5 bases each). This CDR3 contains 14 residues. Trimming removed 4 bases from V and 3 bases from J, with 14 bases in between. CDR1 SGDLS and CDR2 YYNGEE come from the germline V gene. The DNA for the CDR3 is TGTGCCAGCAGCCCGGGGACGCATTTCTACGAGCAGTACTTC. Amino acid sequence: CASSPGTHFYEQYF.

This chain connects TRBV2 to TRBJ1-1; D is ambiguous. The CDR3 contains 14 residues. Germline V gene lookup returns CDR1 SNHLY and CDR2 FYNNEI. V was trimmed by 6 bases and J by 4 bases, leaving 15 bases between them. CDR3 loop: CASSPRWVATEAFF. CDR3 sequence (DNA): TGTGCCAGCAGCCCTAGATGGGTGGCCACTGAAGCTTTCTTT.

The rearrangement links TRBV6-1 to TRBJ1-4; D uncertain. This CDR3 spans 15 amino acids. V gave up 1 base and J gave up 7 bases, with 13 bases separating them. Germline lookup yields CDR1 MNHNS and CDR2 SASEGT. The CDR3: CASSEEVLLAEKLFF. In nucleotides, the CDR3 is TGTGCCAGCAGTGAAGAAGTTTTGTTGGCTGAAAAACTGTTTTTT.